These 5 T cell receptor beta chains originate from one sample sequenced in a study of T-cell memory formation after mild COVID-19. One entry per CDR3 protein, called by TCRdb with MiXCR from the 5' RACE reads. The sample shows roughly 550,000 distinct CDR3 sequences, around 21% of them seen only once. Sequenced input: PBMCs or a T cell subset sorted from them (not recorded which). The source is an adult woman who had mild COVID-19 (a few samples of this study predate the infection). Cell type and time point are not known.

The genes are TRBV11-3 and TRBJ1-2, with 8 bases matching TRBD1. The V gene's germline CDR1 is SGHNT and CDR2 YENEEA. The CDR3 length is 16 residues. The V segment lost 5 bases and the J segment 1 base; nucleotides outside the gene matches: 9. CDR3 sequence reads: CASSAYRGSLNYGYTF. The CDR3 bases are TGTGCCAGCAGCGCGTACAGGGGGTCTCTTAACTATGGCTACACCTTC. Complete variable domain (other parts from reference TRBV11-3 and TRBJ1-2): EAGVVQSPRYKIIEKKQPVAFWCNPISGHNTLYWYLQNLGQGPELLIRYENEEAVDDSQLPKDRFSAERLKGVDSTLKIQPAELGDSAVYLCASSAYRGSLNYGYTFGSGTRLTVV.

This clonotype was counted a few times. The V gene is TRBV4-2, the J gene TRBJ2-1; TRBD2 matches at 9 bases. The CDR3 is made up of 17 amino acids. Germline trimming cut 0 bases from V and 0 bases from J; bases unmatched to any gene: 3. Germline V lookup: CDR1 LGHNA, CDR2 YNFKEQ. The DNA for the CDR3 is TGTGCCAGCAGCCAAGAAAGCGGGGGGTTCTCCTACAATGAGCAGTTCTTC. Translating it yields CASSQESGGFSYNEQFF.

This clonotype was seen a few times. The chain joins TRBV19 to TRBJ2-3; TRBD2 aligns across 11 bases. This CDR3 is 17 amino acids long. CDR1 and CDR2 (germline): LNHDA, SQIVND (reference sequence). The ends lost 10 bases at V and 2 bases at J; junction bases unmatched: 14. This CDR3 reads CAIGQRPGLAVTDTQYF. The CDR3 bases are TGTGCCATTGGCCAGAGACCGGGACTAGCGGTCACAGATACGCAGTATTTT. The entire variable domain, with the rest obtained from reference TRBV19 and TRBJ2-3, is as follows: DGGITQSPKYLFRKEGQNVTLSCEQNLNHDAMYWYRQDPGQGLRLIYYSQIVNDFQKGDIAEGYSVSREKKESFPLTVTSAQKNPTAFYLCAIGQRPGLAVTDTQYFGPGTRLTVL.

The chain has TRBV5-1 and TRBJ2-3, with D perhaps TRBD2 (5 bases). V lost 4 bases and J lost 1, with 13 bases in between. CDR1 is SGHRS, CDR2 YFSETQ, per germline. The CDR3 length is 15 residues. The CDR3 here is CASSTPTGGTDTQYF. CDR3 in DNA: TGCGCCAGCAGCACCCCGACCGGGGGCACAGATACGCAGTATTTT.

This chain connects TRBV2 to TRBJ2-1; 8 bases fit TRBD1. With 6 bases clipped from V and 8 bases from J, the junction kept 15 bases outside the gene matches. From germline, CDR1 is SNHLY and CDR2 FYNNEI. This CDR3 is built from 16 residues. The CDR3 sequence: CASRTAKDRVAYEQFF. The CDR3 nucleotides read TGTGCCAGCAGGACGGCAAAGGACAGGGTGGCGTATGAGCAGTTCTTC.